A selection of T cell receptor beta chains follows, all from one sample in a study of OX40 agonist ivuxolimab in advanced cancers. Produced via immunoSEQ multiplex PCR; TCRdb's table is partial and in-frame only. The table has tens of thousands of clones, over 80% seen once. The sample here was CD4+ or CD8+ T cells sorted from blood, taken in a trial of the OX40 agonist ivuxolimab. These receptors all come from an adult with an advanced solid tumor such as melanoma, head and neck, liver or kidney cancer. The CDR3 runs from the conserved cysteine through the conserved F or W. Fields, in order: V gene, clone size, D gene, J gene, CDR3 DNA, CDR3 protein. A D gene is named only where the DNA matches it firmly. Where a row states a size, it is once, few, many or the class of an expanded clone; other rows omit it.

>TRBV9|.|.|TRBJ1-1
TGTGCCAGCAGCGCCACGGACGGTCGGAAAGCTTTCTTT
CASSATDGRKAFF
>TRBV27|.|.|TRBJ2-1
TGTGCCAGCAGTTTATCCGGGGGACCACCCTACAATGAGCAGTTCTTC
CASSLSGGPPYNEQFF
>TRBV4-1|once|.|TRBJ2-2
TGCGCCAGCAGTCAGACAGAGAACACCGGGGAGCTGTTTTTT
CASSQTENTGELFF
>TRBV27|.|TRBD2|TRBJ2-7
TGTGCCAGCAGTTTGGGGCGGGGGTGGTACGAGCAGTACTTC
CASSLGRGWYEQYF
>TRBV6-1|.|.|TRBJ2-7
TGTGCCAGCAGTTACCGGTACGAGCAGTACTTC
CASSYRYEQYF
>TRBV5-4|few|.|TRBJ1-4
TGTGCCAGCGGCCCAGATAATGAAAAACTGTTTTTT
CASGPDNEKLFF
>TRBV19|.|.|TRBJ1-2
TGTGCCAGTAGTATAGGCCCCAAGATATCTAACTATGGCTACACCTTC
CASSIGPKISNYGYTF
>TRBV9|.|TRBD1|TRBJ1-2
TGTGCCAGCAGCCTCACTGACAGGGCACCAGCTAACTATGGCTACACCTTC
CASSLTDRAPANYGYTF
>TRBV7-9|.|.|TRBJ2-1
TGTGCCAGCAGCTTAGTCGAGCAGTTCTTC
CASSLVEQFF
>TRBV7-6|.|.|TRBJ1-4
TGTGCCAGCAGCTTATTGGGGGATGAAAAACTGTTTTTT
CASSLLGDEKLFF
>TRBV7-6|.|.|TRBJ2-2
TGTGCCAGCAGCTTAGTACTGGCCGGGGAGCTGTTTTTT
CASSLVLAGELFF
>TRBV7-9|.|TRBD1|TRBJ2-1
TGTGCCAGCAGCTACCGGGACAGGGAAGGCAATGAGCAGTTCTTC
CASSYRDREGNEQFF
>TRBV6-4|.|TRBD2|TRBJ2-1
TGTGCCAGCAGTGAGGGCGGGGGCTCCTACAATGAGCAGTTCTTC
CASSEGGGSYNEQFF
>TRBV30|.|.|TRBJ1-2
TGTGCCTGGAGTCTAGGAATGGATGGCTACACCTTC
CAWSLGMDGYTF
>TRBV27|.|TRBD2|TRBJ2-3
TGTGCCAGCAGTCCGTCAGCGGGAGACACAGATACGCAGTATTTT
CASSPSAGDTDTQYF
>TRBV15|once|TRBD1|TRBJ2-3
TGTGCCACCAGCAGATGGACAGGAGATACGCAGTATTTT
CATSRWTGDTQYF
>TRBV5-1|.|.|TRBJ2-3
TGCGCCAGCAGCATAACAGGGTTGGATACTAGCACAGATACGCAGTATTTT
CASSITGLDTSTDTQYF
>TRBV4-3|.|TRBD1|TRBJ2-7
TGCGCCAGCAGCCAAGGGACAGGGGTTGGGAACGAGCAGTACTTC
CASSQGTGVGNEQYF
>TRBV28|.|TRBD2|TRBJ2-5
TGTGCCAGCAGTTCCCCCCAGGCGGGAGCACGGGAGACCCAGTACTTC
CASSSPQAGARETQYF
>TRBV27|.|TRBD1|TRBJ1-5
TGTGCCAGCCGACAAGGGACAGTAAATCAGCCCCAGCATTTT
CASRQGTVNQPQHF
>TRBV27|once|.|TRBJ2-4
TGTGCCAGCAGCCCGACAACCGCCAAAAACATTCAGTACTTC
CASSPTTAKNIQYF
>TRBV27|.|.|TRBJ2-3
TGTGCCAGCAGTTTTTACCCAGATACGCAGTATTTT
CASSFYPDTQYF
>TRBV15|.|.|TRBJ2-7
TGTGCCACCAGCAGAGCACACGGAAGCTCCTACGAGCAGTACTTC
CATSRAHGSSYEQYF
>TRBV5-5|.|.|TRBJ1-6
TGTGCCAGCAGCTTGGAAGGTTCAGATAATTCACCCCTCCACTTT
CASSLEGSDNSPLHF
>TRBV12-5|.|.|TRBJ1-5
TGTGCTAGTGGTTTGGGGGACAGCAATCAGCCCCAGCATTTT
CASGLGDSNQPQHF
>TRBV5-3|.|.|TRBJ2-7
TGTGCCAGAAGCCTCCCGACAGTCTCCTACGAGCAGTACTTC
CARSLPTVSYEQYF
>TRBV7-2|.|TRBD2|TRBJ2-7
TGTGCCAGCAGCTCCACCGGGACTAGCGTTCACGAGCAGTACTTC
CASSSTGTSVHEQYF
>TRBV27|.|.|TRBJ1-5
TGTGCCAGCAGTTTAGGGGGCGGGTATAGTCAGCCCCAGCATTTT
CASSLGGGYSQPQHF
>TRBV7-9|.|TRBD1|TRBJ2-5
TGTGCCAGCAGCGCCCGGGACAGGCAAGAGACCCAGTACTTC
CASSARDRQETQYF
>TRBV6-1|.|.|TRBJ2-2
TGTGCCTGCAACACCGGGGAGCTGTTTTTT
CACNTGELFF
>TRBV4-3|.|.|TRBJ2-1
TGCGCCAGCAGCCAAGATGGTCAGACTAGTGGCTCCTACAATGAGCAGTTCTTC
CASSQDGQTSGSYNEQFF
>TRBV6-1|.|.|TRBJ1-5
TGTGCCAGCAGTGAATATACACTTAGCAATCAGCCCCAGCATTTT
CASSEYTLSNQPQHF
>TRBV9|.|.|TRBJ1-2
TGTGCCAGCAGCAACCGCGGGACGGATGGCTACACCTTC
CASSNRGTDGYTF
>TRBV10-1|.|.|TRBJ2-5
TGCGCCGAACAGGGCGAAACCCAGTACTTC
CAEQGETQYF
>TRBV7-6|.|TRBD1|TRBJ2-7
TGTGCCAGCAGCCCGGGACAGGAGTCCTACGAGCAGTACTTC
CASSPGQESYEQYF
>TRBV4-1|.|.|TRBJ1-1
TGCGCCAGCAGCCAAGTTAAGGACGGGGGGCTGGCGAACACTGAAGCTTTCTTT
CASSQVKDGGLANTEAFF
>TRBV6-4|.|.|TRBJ1-2
TGTGCCAGCAGTGACTCGAATTCGGACAGCGGTTATGGCTACACCTTC
CASSDSNSDSGYGYTF
>TRBV29-1|.|TRBD2|TRBJ2-2
TGCAGCGCCGAAGGACTAGCGGGAGCGGTCACCGGGGAGCTGTTTTTT
CSAEGLAGAVTGELFF
>TRBV27|.|.|TRBJ1-5
TGTGCCAGCAGTTTAGGGACCTATCAGCCCCAGCATTTT
CASSLGTYQPQHF